Each of the 7 T cell receptor beta chains below was sequenced from the same sample in a study of blood T cells in healthy people across ages. A second 7 to 11 cycle PCR used barcoded and J-beta primers. MiXCR, applied by TCRdb to the 5' RACE reads, yields one record per CDR3 protein. Among some 710,000 distinct CDR3 sequences, about 20% were seen once, and the ten largest hold 20% to 25%. The sample comprised blood. These receptors originate from a man between 65 and 85 years old in good health.

In its sample, this clonotype was seen a few times. This rearrangement joins TRBV7-2 to TRBJ2-1; 10 positions match TRBD1. V shed 5 bases and J 5 bases; nucleotides not matched to a gene: 3. The CDR3 covers 14 residues. Germline loops: CDR1 SGHTA, CDR2 FQGNSA. CDR3 residues: CASSMGQGHNEQFF. CDR3 in DNA: TGTGCCAGCAGCATGGGACAGGGGCACAATGAGCAGTTCTTC. The variable domain in full, completed from reference TRBV7-2 and TRBJ2-1, reads GAGVSQSPSNKVTEKGKDVELRCDPISGHTALYWYRQSLGQGLEFLIYFQGNSAPDKSGLPSDRFSAERTGGSVSTLTIQRTQQEDSAVYLCASSMGQGHNEQFFGPGTRLTVL.

The chain employs TRBV18 and TRBJ1-5; the D gene is possibly TRBD1 (5 bases). Trimming took off 8 bases at V and 7 bases at J, with 15 bases between the two ends. The CDR3 has 13 residues. Germline CDR1 is KGHSH and CDR2 is LQKENI. The CDR3 DNA is TGTGCCAGCAGGGACCAGGAGGTCCAGCCCCAGCATTTT. Translated, it gives CASRDQEVQPQHF.

The rearrangement links TRBV7-9 to TRBJ2-3, with no clear D. Germline V CDR1 and CDR2: SEHNR, FQNEAQ (reference sequence). V was shortened by 6 bases and J by 4 bases, with 11 bases between the two germline ends. The CDR3 is made up of 13 amino acids. For the CDR3, the DNA is TGTGCCAGCAGTCCAGCAGGTGCAGATACGCAGTATTTT. Amino acids: CASSPAGADTQYF.

The table lists this clonotype with a few counts. The chain recombines TRBV5-1 with TRBJ2-2; 8 nucleotides line up with TRBD2. CDR1 and CDR2 (germline): SGHRS, YFSETQ. V was clipped by 4 bases and J by 3 bases; unmatched bases: 8. The CDR3 has 16 residues. The CDR3, as DNA: TGCGCCAGCAGCCGGACGTTCGGGGGGGACACCGGGGAGCTGTTTTTT. This encodes CASSRTFGGDTGELFF.

V and J are TRBV20-1 and TRBJ2-2; D assignment may be TRBD1 or TRBD2 (6 bases each). V was cut by 1 base and J by 9 bases, with 9 bases left in between. There are 12 residues in the CDR3. Germline loops: CDR1 DFQATT, CDR2 SNEGSKA (reference sequence). The CDR3 reads CSARGGGRELFF. Written as DNA, the CDR3 is TGCAGTGCTAGAGGTGGGGGGCGGGAGCTGTTTTTT.

The chain's CDR3 is CASSYLGRKELQHF. The CDR3 DNA is TGTGCCAGCAGTTACTTGGGGCGGAAAGAGCTCCAGCATTTT. The chain is built from TRBV6-6 and TRBJ1-5; TRBD1 might be the D (5 bases). The CDR3 has 14 amino acids. Trimming removed 1 base from V and 12 bases from J, with 16 bases in between. CDR1 MNHNY and CDR2 SVGAGI come from the germline V gene (reference sequence).

The CDR3 spells CASSIDRTVTVAFF. The CDR3 coding sequence is TGTGCCAGTAGTATAGATCGGACAGTAACTGTGGCTTTCTTT. The chain recombines TRBV19 with TRBJ1-1; D might be TRBD1 (6 bases). The CDR3 is 14 residues long. CDR1 and CDR2 (germline): LNHDA, SQIVND (reference sequence). V was pared by 0 bases and J by 11 bases, with 16 bases between.